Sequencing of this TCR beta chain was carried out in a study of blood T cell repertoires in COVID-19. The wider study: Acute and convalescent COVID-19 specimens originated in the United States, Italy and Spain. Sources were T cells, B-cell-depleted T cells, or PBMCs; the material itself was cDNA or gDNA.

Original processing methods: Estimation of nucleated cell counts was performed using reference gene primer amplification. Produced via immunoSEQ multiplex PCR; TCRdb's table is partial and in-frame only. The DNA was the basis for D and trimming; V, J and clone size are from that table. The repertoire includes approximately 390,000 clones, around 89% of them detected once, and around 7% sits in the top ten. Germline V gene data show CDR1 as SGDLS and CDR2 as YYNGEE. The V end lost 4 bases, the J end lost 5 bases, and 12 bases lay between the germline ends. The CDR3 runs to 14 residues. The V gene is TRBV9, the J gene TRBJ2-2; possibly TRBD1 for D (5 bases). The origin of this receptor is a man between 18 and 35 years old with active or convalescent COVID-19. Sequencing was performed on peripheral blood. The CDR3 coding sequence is TGTGCCAGCAGCCCAGGGTATTCTACCGGGGAGCTGTTTTTT. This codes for CASSPGYSTGELFF.